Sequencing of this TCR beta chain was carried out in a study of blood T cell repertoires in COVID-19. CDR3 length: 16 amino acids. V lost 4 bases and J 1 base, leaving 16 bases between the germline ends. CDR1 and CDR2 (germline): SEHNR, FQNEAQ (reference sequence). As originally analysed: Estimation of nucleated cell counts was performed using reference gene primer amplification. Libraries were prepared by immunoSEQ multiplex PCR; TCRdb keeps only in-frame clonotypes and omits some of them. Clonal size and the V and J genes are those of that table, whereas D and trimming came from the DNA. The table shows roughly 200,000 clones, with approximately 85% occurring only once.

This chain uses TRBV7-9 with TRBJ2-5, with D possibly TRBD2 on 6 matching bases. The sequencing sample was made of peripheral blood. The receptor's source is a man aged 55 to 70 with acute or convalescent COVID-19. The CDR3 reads CASSSRRAGLQETQYF. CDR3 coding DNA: TGTGCCAGCAGCTCGCGGAGGGCGGGCCTCCAAGAGACCCAGTACTTC.